These 18 T cell receptor beta chains share one sample of origin, sequenced in a study of blood T cell repertoires in COVID-19. Clones were sequenced by immunoSEQ multiplex PCR, and TCRdb holds only the in-frame ones, with some missing. Found here are around 140,000 clones, 75% to 90% of them singletons; the top ten hold 13%. Sequenced: peripheral blood. The receptors stem from a man between 18 and 29 years old with COVID-19, enrolled during active disease.

The chain carries TRBV6-5 and TRBJ1-5; possibly TRBD1 for D (5 bases). Trimming left V 8 bases short and J 0 bases short, with 11 bases between. Germline CDR1 is MNHEY and CDR2 is SVGAGI. There are 14 residues in the CDR3. The CDR3 protein is CASENQGSNQPQHF. CDR3 DNA sequence: TGTGCCAGCGAAAACCAGGGTAGCAATCAGCCCCAGCATTTT.

The V gene is TRBV10-3, the J gene TRBJ2-5, with 8 nucleotides matching TRBD2. CDR3 length: 15 residues. The germline V gene encodes CDR1 ENHRY and CDR2 SYGVKD. Trimming cost V 4 bases and J 1 base; bases outside gene matches: 5. In DNA, the CDR3 is TGTGCCATCAGTGGTATTAGCGGGACCCAAGAGACCCAGTACTTC. This encodes CAISGISGTQETQYF.

The V call is TRBV28, the J call TRBJ1-1, with unresolved D. Germline V gene data show CDR1 as MDHEN and CDR2 as SYDVKM. V was shortened by 3 bases and J by 0 bases, with 5 bases between the two germline ends. This CDR3 spans 13 amino acids. In DNA, the CDR3 is TGTGCCAGCAGTTTCCCCTTGAACACTGAAGCTTTCTTT. This codes for CASSFPLNTEAFF.

By sample share, this clone is medium-sized. The gene calls are TRBV9 and TRBJ1-2; TRBD1 might be the D (6 bases). The CDR3 runs 15 residues. V lost 4 bases, J lost 2 bases, and 15 bases lay in between. Germline assignment: CDR1 SGDLS and CDR2 YYNGEE. The DNA for the CDR3 is TGTGCCAGCAGCTCGGAGGTAGGGGGAAACTATGGCTACACCTTC. Protein sequence: CASSSEVGGNYGYTF.

This clone was found once. The chain uses TRBV4-3 and TRBJ1-2; D not certain. Germline loops: CDR1 LGHNA, CDR2 YSLEER. Trimming took 0 bases from V and 0 from J, leaving 8 bases between them. The CDR3 extends over 15 amino acids. CDR3 DNA sequence: TGCGCCAGCAGCCAAGAAATAGGAGCTAACTATGGCTACACCTTC. This codes for CASSQEIGANYGYTF.

CDR3 DNA: TGTGCCAGCAGTACAGGGGTTCGCAATCAGCCCCAGCATTTT. This translates into CASSTGVRNQPQHF. V gene TRBV27 combines with J gene TRBJ1-5; 7 positions match TRBD1. The CDR3 consists of 14 residues. Trimming took 5 bases from V and 2 from J; bases not matched to a gene: 3. Germline V gene lookup returns CDR1 MNHEY and CDR2 SMNVEV (reference sequence).

This clone was counted a few times. This rearrangement joins TRBV18 to TRBJ2-1, with 9 bases aligning to TRBD1. CDR1 KGHSH and CDR2 LQKENI come from the germline V gene. J gave up 3 bases and V 6 bases, and 3 bases lay outside the gene matches. The CDR3 length is 14 residues. CDR3 bases: TGTGCCAGCTCCCCGGGACAGGGCTACAATGAGCAGTTCTTC. It yields the protein CASSPGQGYNEQFF.

The chain has TRBV4-1 and TRBJ2-7; a possible D gene is TRBD1 (6 bases). CDR1 is MGHRA, CDR2 YSYEKL, per germline. CDR3 length: 14 residues. The V gene lost 2 bases and the J gene lost 2 bases, with 10 bases spanning the gap. The DNA for the CDR3 is TGCGCCAGCAGCCAACCCGGGACACCCTACGAGCAGTACTTC. Translated, it gives CASSQPGTPYEQYF.

This clone has more than one count but fewer than ten. The genes are TRBV6-2 or TRBV6-3 and TRBJ1-2, with a possible D match to TRBD1 (6 bases). The CDR3 is 15 residues long. The V gene lost 6 bases and the J gene lost 3 bases, with 17 bases spanning the gap. The germline gives CDR1 MNHEY, CDR2 SVGEGT. The CDR3: CASSLHRAQDYGYTF. CDR3 sequence (DNA): TGTGCCAGCAGCCTGCACAGGGCGCAGGACTATGGCTACACCTTC.

The DNA of the CDR3 is TGCGCCAGCAGCCAAGTTTATGGGGGGGCAGAAAAACTGTTTTTT. It yields the protein CASSQVYGGAEKLFF. The chain employs TRBV4-1 and TRBJ1-4; D perhaps matches TRBD1 (6 bases). The CDR3 runs 15 residues. CDR1 and CDR2 from the germline V gene are MGHRA and YSYEKL. V lost 1 base, J lost 8 bases, and 14 bases lay in between.

The chain employs TRBV4-1 and TRBJ1-1, with 11 bases aligning to TRBD1. The junction had 13 bases not matched to a gene; V was cut back by 3 bases and J by 1 base. Germline CDR1 is MGHRA and CDR2 is YSYEKL. The CDR3 loop spans 19 amino acids. The CDR3 protein is CASSHPLAGTGGPNTEAFF. The CDR3 DNA is TGCGCCAGCAGCCACCCGCTTGCCGGGACAGGGGGGCCGAACACTGAAGCTTTCTTT.

This clone was recorded a few times. V is TRBV4-3 and J is TRBJ2-7; TRBD1 matches 8 bases. This CDR3 comprises 15 residues. V lost 1 base, J lost 0 bases, and 2 bases stayed unmatched. Germline V CDR1 and CDR2: LGHNA, YSLEER. Here the CDR3 reads CASSQGTGSSYEQYF. DNA for the CDR3: TGCGCCAGCAGCCAAGGGACAGGGAGCTCCTACGAGCAGTACTTC.

This rearrangement joins TRBV25-1 to TRBJ2-7, with 7 positions matching TRBD2. The J segment lost 5 bases and the V segment lost 5 bases, leaving 6 bases of the junction unmatched. Germline lookup yields CDR1 MGHDK and CDR2 SYGVNS. CDR3 length equals 13 residues. This chain's CDR3 is CASSWGGGDEQYF. The DNA for the CDR3 is TGTGCCAGCAGTTGGGGGGGAGGTGACGAGCAGTACTTC.

The gene calls are TRBV2 and TRBJ1-6; D gene uncertain. CDR3 length equals 14 residues. V was trimmed by 4 bases and J by 7 bases, leaving 11 bases between them. Germline CDR1 is SNHLY and CDR2 is FYNNEI. The CDR3 bases are TGTGCCAGCAGTGTGGCCGTCATGAATTCACCCCTCCACTTT. It is translated as CASSVAVMNSPLHF. The full variable domain, in which reference TRBV2 and TRBJ1-6 provide the parts outside the CDR3, is EPEVTQTPSHQVTQMGQEVILRCVPISNHLYFYWYRQILGQKVEFLVSFYNNEISEKSEIFDDQFSVERPDGSNFTLKIRSTKLEDSAMYFCASSVAVMNSPLHFGNGTRLTVT.

CDR3 DNA sequence: TGTGCCAGCAGGCCCCTAGCGGGAGGTATCTACGAGCAGTACTTC. Protein sequence: CASRPLAGGIYEQYF. The rearrangement links TRBV2 to TRBJ2-7; 11 nucleotides align to TRBD2. Germline assignment: CDR1 SNHLY and CDR2 FYNNEI. This CDR3 has 15 residues. V dropped 6 bases and J dropped 3; count of bases not matched to a gene: 7.

The J gene is TRBJ2-7, the V gene TRBV7-8, with a weak D call TRBD2 (6 bases). The V end lost 3 bases, the J end lost 1 base, and 13 bases lay between the germline ends. The CDR3 runs to 15 residues. The germline gives CDR1 SGHVS, CDR2 FQNEAQ. CDR3 in DNA: TGTGCCAGCAGCTTGGGACTCTCAGTTTCCTACGAGCAGTACTTC. It is translated as CASSLGLSVSYEQYF.

This clone was counted a few times. V usage is TRBV4-2 and J usage is TRBJ2-3; TRBD1 agrees at 7 bases. V dropped 0 bases and J dropped 0; count of bases not matched to a gene: 3. Germline CDR1 LGHNA, CDR2 YNFKEQ. This CDR3 contains 16 residues. This CDR3 is CASSQDDRVSTDTQYF. CDR3 bases: TGTGCCAGCAGCCAAGATGACAGGGTGAGCACAGATACGCAGTATTTT.

The CDR3 reads CASSQDPGEHYEQYF. CDR3 coding DNA: TGCGCCAGCAGCCAAGATCCGGGGGAGCACTACGAGCAGTACTTC. The chain couples TRBV4-3 to TRBJ2-7; D may be TRBD2 (6 bases). The V and J ends lost 0 bases and 3 bases respectively, with 12 bases between them. The CDR3 totals 15 residues. Germline assignment: CDR1 LGHNA and CDR2 YSLEER.